This TCR beta chain appears in the sequencing data of a study of Ad26.COV2.S vaccination and SARS-CoV-2 variants. Whole-study findings and limits: People given the vaccine had a wider spike-specific TCR breadth than placebo recipients did.

Treatment noted: roughly 18 received Ad26.COV2.S at low or high dose, single or two shots; about five received placebo; per-sample allocation not given. Samples were taken on day 63 after the first vaccine or placebo injection. This CDR3 is built from 14 residues. In germline, CDR1 is LGHNA, CDR2 YNFKEQ. Trimming shortened V by 3 bases and J by 4 bases, and 12 bases separated the two germline ends. The assay was immunoSEQ multiplex PCR, and TCRdb's table has in-frame clones only and misses some. The sample consists of about 350,000 clones, roughly nine tenths of them appearing once. There are many counts of this clone. Its target is unknown.

The material was peripheral blood, obtained in a trial of Ad26.COV2.S vaccine versus placebo. The chain recombines TRBV4-2 with TRBJ1-2; TRBD1 is a possible D gene (5 bases). This receptor was identified in a person between 18 and 59 years old who received the Ad26.COV2.S COVID-19 vaccine or a placebo. The chain's CDR3 is CASSQTGRSYGYTF. The CDR3 region has the DNA TGTGCCAGCAGCCAGACGGGACGGAGCTATGGCTACACCTTC.